The present T cell receptor beta chain was sequenced within a study of CD8 T cells in Susac syndrome (dated by TCRdb to about 2019). Turning to the overall study: Of the Susac syndrome patients who were sequenced, about six had clinically active disease and eight were in clinical remission. At blood withdrawal, Susac syndrome patients were either therapy-naive, taking corticosteroids (in some cases with IVIg as well), or taking IVIg alone. Whether CD8+ T cell activation and differentiation in Susac syndrome was antigen driven was tested using repertoire sequencing. Study-wide findings and limitations: In the CD4+ T cell repertoire of Susac syndrome patients, clonal expansion was not detected. The number of individuals in the TCR sequencing and HLA analysis was acknowledged as relatively small.

High-throughput TCR beta sequencing profiled peripheral blood CD8+ and CD4+ T cells from healthy donors, Susac syndrome patients and multiple sclerosis patients. The Susac syndrome patients fulfilled recently defined diagnostic criteria for definite or probable disease. Bulk CD8+ and CD4+ T cells were purified by magnetic negative isolation, while CD8+ TEMRA cells were enriched using FACS. Blood was drawn into EDTA tubes, processed within 24 hours, and PBMCs were isolated by density gradient centrifugation. PBMCs intended for TCR sequencing were frozen in liquid nitrogen and were later thawed in a 37 degrees C water bath. The sorted or isolated CD4+, CD8+ and CD8+ TEMRA cells had a purity of 90% or higher. RNA was extracted with the RNeasy kit and about 0.45 to 1 ug was reverse transcribed using random hexamers. TCR beta CDR3 regions were amplified with the immunoSEQ multiplex PCR assay covering 54 Vbeta and 13 Jbeta segments. PCR amplification bias was corrected by using a synthetic template baseline for primer optimization and computational correction. The source study handled its data this way. Reads were annotated to V, D and J genes per IMGT and analyzed with immunoSEQ Analyzer, keeping only productive sequences. Clonality was computed as one minus Shannon entropy normalized by log2 of the number of productive unique sequences. For each patient and control, public and private clones were evaluated within the 100 most prevalent clones. A clone was defined as Susac-specific if it was absent from the healthy and MS cohorts, from over a thousand published viral clones and from other ImmuneACCESS disease sequences. Using fastp at Q25 and MiXCR, TCRdb reprocessed the public reads and kept productive beta chains. Rows are combined by CDR3 protein, so each entry shows the most common genes and DNA. These V and J calls derive from TCRdb rather than the authors' analysis. This sample holds about 240,000 distinct CDR3 sequences; 90% to 96% were observed only once. Roughly 0.1% of the sample goes to the ten largest clones.

As to this clonotype: This receptor's antigen is unknown. No much larger clonotype is one base removed from it; base qualities were not supplied.

Sample: CD4+ T cells from PBMCs. This TCR came from a human donor with Susac syndrome.

The CDR3 region has the sequence CASRVGVNYGYTF. The base sequence is TGCGCCAGCCGGGTCGGGGTAAACTATGGCTACACCTTC. The chain joins TRBV5-1 to TRBJ1-2, with no confidently assigned D gene. Its CDR3 holds 13 amino acids, cysteine through phenylalanine. Just the 39-base CDR3 DNA is kept, in frame starting at base 1. Trimming takes 7 bases from V and 2 bases from J, and the germline ends sit 12 bases apart. CDR1 and CDR2 (SGHRS, YFSETQ) derive from the germline V gene.